This TCR beta chain derives from a study of T cell responses to AZD1222 COVID-19 vaccine. Across the study: Researchers grouped second doses given at about 4 or about 12 weeks into one pool.

V shed 4 bases and J shed 5 bases, with 12 bases lying between them. CDR1 and CDR2 (germline): SGHNT, YYREEE (reference sequence). The CDR3 totals 13 residues. Clones were sequenced by immunoSEQ multiplex PCR, and TCRdb holds only the in-frame ones, with some missing. The data hold approximately 73,000 clones, with 65% to 85% observed a single time. This receptor was identified in an adult in good health. V usage is TRBV5-4 and J usage is TRBJ1-2; perhaps TRBD1 as D (5 bases). The starting material was peripheral blood, obtained on day 0 of AZD1222 vaccination. DNA of the CDR3: TGTGCCAGCAGCGTACAGGATTGGTATGGCTACACCTTC. Translation: CASSVQDWYGYTF.